The clone carrying this TCR beta chain was found a few times. Its antigen remains unidentified. The data stem from a study of T cell repertoires in cytomegalovirus infection. MiXCR, run by TCRdb on the reads, gives a single entry per CDR3 protein. There are hundreds of thousands of distinct CDR3 sequences in the sample; 30% to 35% occur only once, and roughly 18% lies in the top ten. Study findings and constraints: Dominating the ex vivo response were TCR beta clonotypes that were CMV-specific and HLA-C-restricted.

Trimming took 7 bases from V and 2 from J; bases not matched to a gene: 15. The germline V gene encodes CDR1 SEHNR and CDR2 FQNEAQ (reference sequence). This CDR3 region has 17 residues. The rearrangement uses TRBV7-9 and TRBJ2-3; TRBD1 matches at 7 bases. The sample was cultured PBMCs, taken from culture after CMV antigen stimulation. The source of this sequence is a human donor in good health (CMV status not recorded). Some clones in this sample may be carry-over from other donors' samples. In nucleotides, the CDR3 is TGTGCCAGCACCCCCCGAGGGGGCCTATACTTCACAGATACGCAGTATTTT. Its protein product is CASTPRGGLYFTDTQYF.